This T cell receptor beta chain appears in the sequencing data of a study of TIL therapy for anti-PD-1-resistant metastatic lung cancer. CDR1 is MGHRA, CDR2 YSYEKL, per germline. CDR3 size: 14 residues. V lost 0 bases, J lost 3 bases, and 6 bases lay in between. Time point in this sample: pre-treatment sample, taken before nivolumab and TIL therapy. Pleural nodules or supraclavicular lymph nodes made up most of the excised metastases sampled. Patients were adults with stage 4 NSCLC. Sequencing used immunoSEQ v3. Sequencing used immunoSEQ multiplex PCR; TCRdb keeps in-frame clones, though not all of them. In the table there are some 90,000 clones, about three fifths of which are singletons.

This TCR derives from a person aged 25 to 85 with non-small cell lung cancer. The source material was tumor tissue, sampled at baseline. This chain connects TRBV4-1 to TRBJ1-5; D not resolved. CDR3 sequence: CASSQDGLNQPQHF. DNA for the CDR3: TGCGCCAGCAGCCAAGATGGACTCAATCAGCCCCAGCATTTT.